These 17 T cell receptor beta chains were sequenced from one sample in a study of T cell responses to AZD1222 COVID-19 vaccine. Clones were read by immunoSEQ multiplex PCR, and TCRdb kept only the in-frame ones, dropping some. The data show about 130,000 clones, about 89% seen once. Sequencing was performed on peripheral blood, taken 28 days after the second AZD1222 dose. The source is an adult who received the AZD1222 COVID-19 vaccine.

This clone occurred once. V and J are TRBV27 and TRBJ2-1; perhaps TRBD2 as D (6 bases). CDR1 and CDR2 (germline): MNHEY, SMNVEV (reference sequence). CDR3 length equals 14 residues. The germline V and J ends were trimmed by 6 bases and 5 bases, with 14 bases remaining between them. CDR3: CASSIWTTNNEQFF. In DNA, the CDR3 is TGTGCCAGCAGCATATGGACTACCAACAATGAGCAGTTCTTC.

The chain uses TRBV11-1 and TRBJ2-3; 9 nucleotides match TRBD2. Germline trimming cut 0 bases from V and 0 bases from J; bases unmatched to any gene: 4. CDR3 length: 17 residues. The V gene's germline CDR1 is SGHAT and CDR2 FQDESV (reference sequence). The CDR3 DNA follows: TGTGCCAGCAGCTTAGCGAGTCTAGCGGGGAGCACAGATACGCAGTATTTT. Protein product: CASSLASLAGSTDTQYF.

This chain connects TRBV30 to TRBJ1-1; D ambiguous. Trimming stripped 0 bases from V and 4 bases from J, with 12 bases between. There are 14 residues in the CDR3. Germline CDR1 reads GTSNPN; CDR2 reads SVGIG (reference sequence). CDR3 protein: CAWSVGVVGTEAFF. In DNA form, the CDR3 reads TGTGCCTGGAGTGTTGGTGTGGTCGGCACTGAAGCTTTCTTT.

The CDR3 nucleotides read TGCGCCAGCAGCAGGGGACTAGCGGGAGAGACAGATACGCAGTATTTT. It translates to CASSRGLAGETDTQYF. V is TRBV5-1 and J is TRBJ2-3, with 14 bases that match TRBD2. The V gene's germline CDR1 is SGHRS and CDR2 YFSETQ. The CDR3 covers 16 residues. Trimming at V came to 4 bases and at J to 3 bases, leaving 4 bases not matched to a gene.

J is TRBJ1-2 and V is TRBV19; 11 bases fit TRBD1. The germline CDR1 and CDR2 sequences are LNHDA and SQIVND (reference sequence). CDR3 length: 15 residues. Losses at the gene ends were 3 bases for V and 6 bases for J; bases not matched to a gene: 6. DNA of the CDR3: TGTGCCAGTAGTATTCTGGACAGGGGGCAGGATGGCTACACCTTC. As protein: CASSILDRGQDGYTF.

Here the CDR3 DNA reads TGTGCCAGCTCACCGAACAGGAGAGAAACTAACTATGGCTACACCTTC. This sequence encodes CASSPNRRETNYGYTF. V and J are TRBV18 and TRBJ1-2; D may be TRBD1 (5 bases). Germline CDR1 is KGHSH and CDR2 is LQKENI. The CDR3 runs to 16 residues. Trimming stripped 3 bases from V and 0 bases from J, with 14 bases between.

The chain couples TRBV6-5 to TRBJ1-5; D is perhaps TRBD1 (5 bases). The CDR3 consists of 12 residues. V lost 6 bases and J lost 5, with 8 bases in between. The germline V gene encodes CDR1 MNHEY and CDR2 SVGAGI. CDR3 DNA sequence: TGTGCCAGCAGGACGGGGGATCAGCCCCAGCATTTT. It is translated as CASRTGDQPQHF.

The chain joins TRBV18 to TRBJ1-3; D not certain. Looked up from germline, CDR1 is KGHSH and CDR2 is LQKENI. V shed 6 bases and J shed 0 bases, with 15 bases lying between them. The CDR3 has 16 residues. The CDR3 region is CASSLGLISSGNTIYF. The CDR3 DNA is TGTGCCAGCTCCCTCGGACTGATTTCCTCTGGAAACACCATATATTTT.

The V call is TRBV11-2, the J call TRBJ1-2; D possibly corresponds to TRBD1 (6 bases). V lost 0 bases, J lost 6 bases, and 17 bases lay in between. Germline V gives CDR1 SGHAT, CDR2 FQNNGV. The CDR3 has 16 residues. The CDR3 here is CASSLEGAHRVNGYTF. DNA for the CDR3: TGTGCCAGCAGCTTAGAGGGGGCTCACAGGGTGAATGGCTACACCTTC.

This clone appeared a single time. The rearrangement joins TRBV7-6 to TRBJ1-3, with D possibly matching TRBD1 (6 bases). V was clipped by 5 bases and J by 0 bases, with 11 bases between them. Per the germline V gene, CDR1 is SGHVS and CDR2 is FNYEAQ. The CDR3 totals 15 residues. CDR3 residues: CASSVDRFSGNTIYF. CDR3 nucleotide sequence: TGTGCCAGCAGCGTGGACAGATTCTCTGGAAACACCATATATTTT.

The V and J genes are TRBV19 and TRBJ1-3, with D unresolved. The germline CDR1 and CDR2 sequences are LNHDA and SQIVND (reference sequence). The CDR3 length is 13 residues. Trimming left V 5 bases short and J 4 bases short, with 9 bases between. The CDR3 is CASSGLGGNTIYF. CDR3 DNA sequence: TGTGCCAGTAGTGGATTGGGGGGAAACACCATATATTTT.

The DNA of the CDR3 is TGCGCCAGCAGCTTGAGACAGGCTAGGGACAATGAGCAGTTCTTC. Residues: CASSLRQARDNEQFF. The rearrangement joins TRBV5-1 to TRBJ2-1, with D perhaps matching TRBD1 (6 bases). CDR1 is SGHRS and CDR2 is YFSETQ in the germline V gene. CDR3 size: 15 residues. The germline V and J ends were trimmed by 1 base and 5 bases, with 13 bases remaining between them.

This chain links TRBV30 with TRBJ1-5; 10 positions agree with TRBD1. The V gene's germline CDR1 is GTSNPN and CDR2 SVGIG (reference sequence). V shed 3 bases and J 6 bases; nucleotides not matched to a gene: 8. The CDR3 sequence is 15 residues long. The CDR3 nucleotides are TGTGCCTGGAGCCTCGGGGGGGACAGGGGTCAGCCCCAGCATTTT. Encoded protein: CAWSLGGDRGQPQHF.

The V gene is TRBV6-5, the J gene TRBJ2-2, with 8 bases matching TRBD2. This CDR3 spans 14 amino acids. The trim removed 6 bases at V and 5 bases at J, leaving 5 bases unmatched. Germline CDR1 reads MNHEY; CDR2 reads SVGAGI. This chain's CDR3 is CASSPGLETGELFF. The DNA for the CDR3 is TGTGCCAGCAGCCCGGGACTAGAAACCGGGGAGCTGTTTTTT.

The chain couples TRBV20-1 to TRBJ2-7; 8 nucleotides align to TRBD2. From germline, CDR1 is DFQATT and CDR2 SNEGSKA (reference sequence). V was clipped by 3 bases and J by 4 bases; unmatched bases: 8. The length of the CDR3 is 14 residues. For the CDR3, the DNA is TGCAGTGCTAGTAGGAGCGGGGGATCATACGAGCAGTACTTC. Translation gives CSASRSGGSYEQYF.

The chain recombines TRBV29-1 with TRBJ1-3; D is uncertain. The CDR3 spans 14 residues. Germline assignment: CDR1 SQVTM and CDR2 ANQGSEA. Trimming removed 6 bases from V and 3 bases from J, with 15 bases in between. The CDR3 reads CSVTPRNFGNTIYF. CDR3 DNA sequence: TGCAGCGTAACCCCGAGGAACTTTGGAAACACCATATATTTT.

V is TRBV6-1 and J is TRBJ1-2; a possible D gene is TRBD1 (5 bases). Germline loops: CDR1 MNHNS, CDR2 SASEGT. V was pared by 0 bases and J by 4 bases, with 12 bases between. The CDR3 runs 15 residues. Here the CDR3 DNA reads TGTGCCAGCAGTGAAGCGGTCAGGGATGCCTATGGCTACACCTTC. Translating gives CASSEAVRDAYGYTF.